The 5 T cell receptor beta chains below come from one sample, sequenced in a study of OX40 agonist ivuxolimab in advanced cancers. The data were produced by immunoSEQ multiplex PCR, yet TCRdb's version contains in-frame clones alone and is incomplete. The table records about 55,000 clones, about 90% of them present only once. Material: CD4+ or CD8+ T cells sorted from blood, obtained in a trial of the OX40 agonist ivuxolimab. The receptor source for this set is an adult with an advanced solid tumor such as melanoma, head and neck, liver or kidney cancer.

This clone appeared a single time. The chain employs TRBV4-1 and TRBJ1-1, with 7 bases identical to TRBD1. This CDR3 contains 14 residues. CDR1 and CDR2 (germline): MGHRA, YSYEKL. J was trimmed by 3 bases and V by 5 bases; bases with no gene match: 6. This chain's CDR3 is CASSNVGGHTEAFF. CDR3 nucleotides: TGCGCCAGCAGCAACGTAGGGGGCCACACTGAAGCTTTCTTT.

CDR3 in amino acids: CASSPPKGTVGSGGYTF. The CDR3 bases are TGTGCCAGCTCACCACCGAAAGGGACAGTCGGATCGGGCGGCTACACCTTC. The chain has TRBV18 and TRBJ1-2; 7 bases are a match to TRBD1. Per germline, CDR1 KGHSH and CDR2 LQKENI. CDR3 length: 17 residues. The trim removed 0 bases at V and 8 bases at J, leaving 15 bases unmatched.

This chain connects TRBV9 to TRBJ2-7; possibly TRBD1 for D (6 bases). From germline, CDR1 is SGDLS and CDR2 YYNGEE. V lost 2 bases, J lost 1 base, and 7 bases lay in between. This CDR3 region has 13 residues. This chain's CDR3 is CASSVTGSYEQYF. In nucleotides, the CDR3 is TGTGCCAGCAGCGTGACAGGATCCTACGAGCAGTACTTC.

The V and J genes are TRBV5-1 and TRBJ1-4, with TRBD1 identical over 7 bases. The CDR3 is made up of 16 amino acids. V gave up 7 bases and J gave up 4 bases; unmatched junction bases: 13. The germline CDR1 and CDR2 sequences are SGHRS and YFSETQ. The DNA of the CDR3 is TGCGCCAGCCCTAAAACAGACAGGGCGCTTAATGAAAAACTGTTTTTT. Translation gives CASPKTDRALNEKLFF. The full variable domain, completed using reference TRBV5-1 and TRBJ1-4, is KAGVTQTPRYLIKTRGQQVTLSCSPISGHRSVSWYQQTPGQGLQFLFEYFSETQRNKGNFPGRFSGRQFSNSRSEMNVSTLELGDSALYLCASPKTDRALNEKLFFGSGTQLSVL.

The chain is built from TRBV27 and TRBJ1-1; D possibly corresponds to TRBD1 (6 bases). The CDR3 is made up of 16 amino acids. The V and J ends lost 6 bases and 1 base respectively, with 18 bases between them. Looked up from germline, CDR1 is MNHEY and CDR2 is SMNVEV (reference sequence). Written as DNA, the CDR3 is TGTGCCAGCAGGAGAGTGGGGGGGCGAAGGAACACTGAAGCTTTCTTT. Translating it yields CASRRVGGRRNTEAFF.